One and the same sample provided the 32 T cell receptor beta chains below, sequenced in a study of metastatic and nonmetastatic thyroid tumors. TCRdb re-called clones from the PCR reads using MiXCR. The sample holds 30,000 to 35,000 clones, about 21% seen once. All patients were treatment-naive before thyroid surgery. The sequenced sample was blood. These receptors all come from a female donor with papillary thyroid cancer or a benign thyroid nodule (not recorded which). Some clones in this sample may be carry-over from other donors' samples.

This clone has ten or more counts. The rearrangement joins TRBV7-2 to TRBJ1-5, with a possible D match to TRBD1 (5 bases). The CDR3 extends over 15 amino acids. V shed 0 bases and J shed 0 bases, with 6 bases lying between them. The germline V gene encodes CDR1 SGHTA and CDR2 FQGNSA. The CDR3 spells CASSLAGDSNQPQHF. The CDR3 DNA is TGTGCCAGCAGCTTAGCAGGGGATAGCAATCAGCCCCAGCATTTT.

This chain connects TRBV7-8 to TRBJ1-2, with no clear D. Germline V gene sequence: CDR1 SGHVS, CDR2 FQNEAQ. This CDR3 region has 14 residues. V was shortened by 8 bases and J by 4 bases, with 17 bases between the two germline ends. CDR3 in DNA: TGTGCCAGCCGGCCGGTCTCCTTCGGCTATGGCTACACCTTC. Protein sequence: CASRPVSFGYGYTF.

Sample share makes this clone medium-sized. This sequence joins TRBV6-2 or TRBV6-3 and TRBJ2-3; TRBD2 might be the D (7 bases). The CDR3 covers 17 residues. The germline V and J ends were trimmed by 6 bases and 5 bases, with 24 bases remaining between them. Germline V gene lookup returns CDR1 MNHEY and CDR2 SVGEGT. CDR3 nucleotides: TGTGCCAGCAGCTTCCCCGGAGGGGGGGGGCATAGAGATACGCAGTATTTT. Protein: CASSFPGGGGHRDTQYF.

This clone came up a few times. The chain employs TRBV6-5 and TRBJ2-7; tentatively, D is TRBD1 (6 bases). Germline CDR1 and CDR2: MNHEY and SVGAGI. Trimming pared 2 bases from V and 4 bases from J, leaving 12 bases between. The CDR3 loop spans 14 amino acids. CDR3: CASSYGTTDYEQYF. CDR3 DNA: TGTGCCAGCAGTTACGGGACAACTGATTACGAGCAGTACTTC.

CDR3 nucleotides: TGCAGTGCTAGGCGGGCCTCAGGGGTCAATGAGCAGTTCTTC. This translates into CSARRASGVNEQFF. The chain recombines TRBV20-1 with TRBJ2-1, with D maybe TRBD1 (6 bases). CDR1 and CDR2 from the germline V gene are DFQATT and SNEGSKA (reference sequence). V was shortened by 3 bases and J by 6 bases, with 15 bases between the two germline ends. This CDR3 comprises 14 residues.

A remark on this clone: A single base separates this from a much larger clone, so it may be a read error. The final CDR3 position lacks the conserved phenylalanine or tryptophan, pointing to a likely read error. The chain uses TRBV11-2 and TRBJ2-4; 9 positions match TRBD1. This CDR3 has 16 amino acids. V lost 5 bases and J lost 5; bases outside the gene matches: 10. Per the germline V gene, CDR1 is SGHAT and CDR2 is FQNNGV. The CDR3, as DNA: TGTGCCAGCAGCCCTACAGGGGGCGGATTCGAAAACATTCAGTACCTC. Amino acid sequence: CASSPTGGGFENIQYL.

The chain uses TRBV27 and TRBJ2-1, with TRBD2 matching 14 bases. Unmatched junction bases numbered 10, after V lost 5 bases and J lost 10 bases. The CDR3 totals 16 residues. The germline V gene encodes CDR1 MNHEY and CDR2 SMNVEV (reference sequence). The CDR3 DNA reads TGTGCCAGCAGTAGTAGACTAGCGGGAGGGACACAGGAGCAGTTCTTC. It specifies CASSSRLAGGTQEQFF.

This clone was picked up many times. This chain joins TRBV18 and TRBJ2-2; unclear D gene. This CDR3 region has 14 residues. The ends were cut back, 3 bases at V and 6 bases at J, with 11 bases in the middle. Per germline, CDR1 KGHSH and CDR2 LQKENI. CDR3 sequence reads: CASSPPREPGELFF. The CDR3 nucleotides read TGTGCCAGCTCACCCCCTAGGGAACCCGGGGAGCTGTTTTTT.

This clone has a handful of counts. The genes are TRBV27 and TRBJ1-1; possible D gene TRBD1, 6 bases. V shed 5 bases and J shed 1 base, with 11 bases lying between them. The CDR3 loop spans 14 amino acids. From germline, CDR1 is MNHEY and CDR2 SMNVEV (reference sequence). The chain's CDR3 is CASSLQGRNTEAFF. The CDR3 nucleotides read TGTGCCAGCAGTCTCCAGGGGAGGAACACTGAAGCTTTCTTT.

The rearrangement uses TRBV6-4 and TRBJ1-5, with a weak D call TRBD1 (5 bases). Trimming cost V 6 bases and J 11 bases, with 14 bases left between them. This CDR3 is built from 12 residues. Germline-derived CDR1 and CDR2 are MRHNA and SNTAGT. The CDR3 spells CASRTSGGAQHF. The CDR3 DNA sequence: TGTGCCAGCAGGACTAGCGGGGGGGCCCAGCATTTT.

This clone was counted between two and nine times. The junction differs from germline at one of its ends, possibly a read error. DNA for the CDR3: TGTGACAGTAACGTTCAGGGAGCCCGGGAGCTGTTTTTT. Its translation is CDSNVQGARELFF. The chain combines TRBV19 with TRBJ2-2, with D perhaps TRBD1 or TRBD2 (5 bases each). The CDR3 is 13 residues long. Germline V CDR1 and CDR2: LNHDA, SQIVND (reference sequence).

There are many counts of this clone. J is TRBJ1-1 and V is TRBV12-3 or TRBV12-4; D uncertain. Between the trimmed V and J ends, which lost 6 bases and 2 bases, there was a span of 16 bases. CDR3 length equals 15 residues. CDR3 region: CASSLLSIINTEAFF. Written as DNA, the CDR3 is TGTGCCAGCAGCCTTCTGTCTATAATTAACACTGAAGCTTTCTTT.

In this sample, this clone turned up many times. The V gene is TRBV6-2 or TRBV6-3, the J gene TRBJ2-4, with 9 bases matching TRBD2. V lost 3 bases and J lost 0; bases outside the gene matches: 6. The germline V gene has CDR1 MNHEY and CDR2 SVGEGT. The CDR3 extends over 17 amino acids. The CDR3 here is CASSYWSSGEAKNIQYF. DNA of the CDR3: TGTGCCAGCAGTTATTGGTCTAGCGGGGAAGCCAAAAACATTCAGTACTTC.

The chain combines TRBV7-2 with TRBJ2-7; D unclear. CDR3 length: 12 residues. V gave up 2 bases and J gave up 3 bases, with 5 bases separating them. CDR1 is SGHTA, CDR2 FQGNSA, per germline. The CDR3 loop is CASSLRLYEQYF. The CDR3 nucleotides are TGTGCCAGCAGCTTAAGACTCTACGAGCAGTACTTC.

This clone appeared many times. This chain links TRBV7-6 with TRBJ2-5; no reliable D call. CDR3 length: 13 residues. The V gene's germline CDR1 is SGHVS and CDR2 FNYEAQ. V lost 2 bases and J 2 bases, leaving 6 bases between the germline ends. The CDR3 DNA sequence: TGTGCCAGCAGCTTATTTGGACAAGAGACCCAGTACTTC. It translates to CASSLFGQETQYF. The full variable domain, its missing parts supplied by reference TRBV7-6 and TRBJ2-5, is GAGVSQSPRYKVTKRGQDVALRCDPISGHVSLYWYRQALGQGPEFLTYFNYEAQQDKSGLPNDRFSAERPEGSISTLTIQRTEQRDSAMYRCASSLFGQETQYFGPGTRLLVL.

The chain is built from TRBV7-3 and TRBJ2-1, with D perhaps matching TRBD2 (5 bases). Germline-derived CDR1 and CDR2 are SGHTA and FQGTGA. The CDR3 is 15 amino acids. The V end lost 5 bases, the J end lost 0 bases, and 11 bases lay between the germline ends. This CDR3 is CASSLNAGSYNEQFF. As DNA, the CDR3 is TGTGCCAGCAGCCTAAACGCGGGCTCCTACAATGAGCAGTTCTTC.

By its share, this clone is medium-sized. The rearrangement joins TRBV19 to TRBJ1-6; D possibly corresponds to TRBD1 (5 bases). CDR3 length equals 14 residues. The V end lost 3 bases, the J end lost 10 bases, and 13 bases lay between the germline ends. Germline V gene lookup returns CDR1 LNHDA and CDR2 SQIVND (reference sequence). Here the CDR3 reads CASSISGLKSPLHF. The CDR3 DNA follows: TGTGCCAGTAGTATCTCGGGGCTTAAATCACCCCTCCACTTT.

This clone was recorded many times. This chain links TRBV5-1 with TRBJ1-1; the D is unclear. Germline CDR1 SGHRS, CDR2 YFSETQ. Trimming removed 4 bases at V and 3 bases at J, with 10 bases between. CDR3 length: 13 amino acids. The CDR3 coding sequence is TGCGCCAGCAGCGCGGGTCCGGACACTGAAGCTTTCTTT. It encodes CASSAGPDTEAFF.

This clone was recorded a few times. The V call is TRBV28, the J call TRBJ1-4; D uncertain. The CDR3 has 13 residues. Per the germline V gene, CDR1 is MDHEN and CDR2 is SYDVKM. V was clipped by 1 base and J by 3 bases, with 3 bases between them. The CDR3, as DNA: TGTGCCAGCAGTTTATTGCCTAATGAAAAACTGTTTTTT. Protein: CASSLLPNEKLFF.

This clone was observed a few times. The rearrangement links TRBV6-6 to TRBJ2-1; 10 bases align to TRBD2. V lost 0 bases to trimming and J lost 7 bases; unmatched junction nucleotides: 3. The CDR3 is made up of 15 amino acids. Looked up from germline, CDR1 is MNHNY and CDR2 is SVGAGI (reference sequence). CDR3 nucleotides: TGTGCCAGCAGTTACTCCCGGACTAGCGGAAATGAGCAGTTCTTC. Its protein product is CASSYSRTSGNEQFF.

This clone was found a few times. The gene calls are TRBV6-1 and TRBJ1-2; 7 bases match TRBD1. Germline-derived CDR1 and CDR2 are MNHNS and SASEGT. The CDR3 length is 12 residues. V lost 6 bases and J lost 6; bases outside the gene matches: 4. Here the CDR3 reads CASSRQGDGYTF. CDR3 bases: TGTGCCAGCAGCCGACAGGGAGATGGCTACACCTTC.

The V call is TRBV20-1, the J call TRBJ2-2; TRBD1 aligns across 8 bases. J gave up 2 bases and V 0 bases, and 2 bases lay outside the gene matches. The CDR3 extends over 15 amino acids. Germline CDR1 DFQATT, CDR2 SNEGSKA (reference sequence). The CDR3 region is CSARDQGANTGELFF. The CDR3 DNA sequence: TGCAGTGCTAGAGATCAGGGGGCTAACACCGGGGAGCTGTTTTTT.

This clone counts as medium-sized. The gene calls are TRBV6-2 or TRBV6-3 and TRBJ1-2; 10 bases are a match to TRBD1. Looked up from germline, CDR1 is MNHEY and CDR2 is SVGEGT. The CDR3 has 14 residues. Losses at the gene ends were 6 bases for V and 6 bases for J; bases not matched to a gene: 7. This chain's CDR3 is CASRTGTGAHGYTF. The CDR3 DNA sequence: TGTGCCAGCAGAACCGGGACAGGGGCCCATGGCTACACCTTC.

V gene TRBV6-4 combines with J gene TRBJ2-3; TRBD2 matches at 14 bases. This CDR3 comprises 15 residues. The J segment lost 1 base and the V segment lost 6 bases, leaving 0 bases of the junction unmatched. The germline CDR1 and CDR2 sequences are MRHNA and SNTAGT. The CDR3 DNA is TGTGCCAGCAGGACTAGCGGGGGGGGCACAGATACGCAGTATTTT. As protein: CASRTSGGGTDTQYF.

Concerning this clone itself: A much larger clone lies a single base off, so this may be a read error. Written as DNA, the CDR3 is TGTGCCGGCTCACCGACCATAGGCTACACCTTC. It translates to CAGSPTIGYTF. The chain has TRBV18 and TRBJ1-2; unclear D gene. Germline assignment: CDR1 KGHSH and CDR2 LQKENI. The CDR3 has 11 amino acids. Variable domain in full (rest from reference TRBV18 and TRBJ1-2): NAGVMQNPRHLVRRRGQEARLRCSPMKGHSHVYWYRQLPEEGLKFMVYLQKENIIDESGMPKERFSAEFPKEGPSILRIQQVVRGDSAAYFCAGSPTIGYTFGSGTRLTVV.

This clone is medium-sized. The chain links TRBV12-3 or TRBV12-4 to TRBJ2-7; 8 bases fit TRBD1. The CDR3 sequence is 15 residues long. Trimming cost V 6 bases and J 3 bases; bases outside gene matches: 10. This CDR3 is CASSPLAGGFYEQYF. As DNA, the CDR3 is TGTGCCAGCAGCCCCCTGGCAGGGGGCTTCTACGAGCAGTACTTC.

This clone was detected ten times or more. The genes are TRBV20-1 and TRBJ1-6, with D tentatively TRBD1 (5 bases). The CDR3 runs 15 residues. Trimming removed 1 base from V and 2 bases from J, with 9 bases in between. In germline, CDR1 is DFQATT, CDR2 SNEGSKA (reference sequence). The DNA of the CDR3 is TGCAGTGCTAGAGCGACGGGGCCCTATAATTCACCCCTCCACTTT. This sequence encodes CSARATGPYNSPLHF.

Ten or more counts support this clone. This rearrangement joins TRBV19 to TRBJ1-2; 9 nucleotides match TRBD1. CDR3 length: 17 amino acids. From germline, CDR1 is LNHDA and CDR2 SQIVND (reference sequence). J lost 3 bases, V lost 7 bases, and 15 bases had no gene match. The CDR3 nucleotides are TGTGCCAGTACCGGCGAAACCGGGACAGGGAGCTACTATGGCTACACCTTC. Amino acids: CASTGETGTGSYYGYTF.

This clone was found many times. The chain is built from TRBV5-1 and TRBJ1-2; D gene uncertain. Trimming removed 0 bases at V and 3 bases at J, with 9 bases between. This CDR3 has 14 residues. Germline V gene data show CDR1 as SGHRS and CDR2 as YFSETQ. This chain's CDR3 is CASSLAGFDYGYTF. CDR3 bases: TGCGCCAGCAGCTTGGCCGGGTTCGACTATGGCTACACCTTC.

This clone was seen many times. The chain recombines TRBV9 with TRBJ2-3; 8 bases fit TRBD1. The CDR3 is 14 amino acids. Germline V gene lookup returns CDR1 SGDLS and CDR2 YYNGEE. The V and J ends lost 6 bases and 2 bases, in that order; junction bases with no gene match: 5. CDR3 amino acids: CASTSGGYTDTQYF. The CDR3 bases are TGTGCCAGCACTTCAGGGGGCTACACAGATACGCAGTATTTT.

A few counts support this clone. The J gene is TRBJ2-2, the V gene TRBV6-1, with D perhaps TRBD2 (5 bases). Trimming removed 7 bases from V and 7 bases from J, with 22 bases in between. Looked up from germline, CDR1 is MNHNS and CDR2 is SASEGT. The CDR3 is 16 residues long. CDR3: CASNADGLARVGELFF. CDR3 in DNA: TGTGCCAGCAATGCGGATGGGTTAGCGAGGGTCGGGGAGCTGTTTTTT.

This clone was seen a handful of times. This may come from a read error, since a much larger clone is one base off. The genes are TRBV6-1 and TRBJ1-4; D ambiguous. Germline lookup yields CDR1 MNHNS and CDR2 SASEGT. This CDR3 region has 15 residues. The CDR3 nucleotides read TGTGTCAGCAGTGAAGTCACCTCAACTAATGAAAAACTGTTTTTT. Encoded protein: CVSSEVTSTNEKLFF.